This T cell receptor (beta chain) came from a study of control samples from healthy donors and cancer patients. Profiling relied on immunoSEQ multiplex PCR, and the TCRdb table lists in-frame clones only, not all of them. Here the sample spans under 150,000 clones, about nine tenths being singletons. CDR1 and CDR2 from the germline V gene are SGDLS and YYNGEE. The CDR3 sequence is 15 residues long. Between the trimmed V and J ends, which lost 3 bases and 2 bases, there was a span of 12 bases. The sample comprised blood. This clonotype was sampled from a man aged 25-45 years in good health. V gene TRBV9 combines with J gene TRBJ2-1, with D possibly being TRBD1 (5 bases). The CDR3 here is CASSGVVGPYNEQFF. The CDR3 nucleotides are TGTGCCAGCAGCGGGGTGGTGGGGCCCTACAATGAGCAGTTCTTC.